This is a list of T cell receptor beta chains from one sample in a study of regulatory dendritic cells for organ transplantation. The data were produced by immunoSEQ multiplex PCR, yet TCRdb's version contains in-frame clones alone and is incomplete. The sample consists of roughly 35,000 clones, around 90% of them appearing once. Sequencing was carried out using naive CD4+ T cells from blood. Receptors were obtained from a human donor in good health. CDR3s include the opening cysteine and the closing phenylalanine or tryptophan. The D gene is left open where the match is weak. Rows give clone size only sometimes, using once, few, many, or a class for an expanded clone.

>TRBJ2-3|NA|NA|TRBV27
CASSLSFGTFTDTQYF
TGTGCCAGCAGTTTAAGTTTCGGGACATTCACAGATACGCAGTATTTT
>TRBJ2-2|TRBD2|NA|TRBV19
CASSTQTSGRASGELFF
TGTGCCAGTAGTACGCAGACTAGCGGGAGGGCCTCGGGGGAGCTGTTTTTT
>TRBJ2-3|TRBD2|NA|TRBV19
CASSRGLAGLNTQYF
TGTGCCAGTAGTAGGGGACTAGCGGGACTAAATACGCAGTATTTT
>TRBJ2-7|TRBD2|NA|TRBV19
CASSPSGRTYEQYF
TGTGCCAGTAGTCCGAGCGGGAGGACGTACGAGCAGTACTTC
>TRBJ1-1|TRBD1|NA|TRBV7-2
CASSKGQGREAFF
TGTGCCAGCAGCAAAGGACAGGGTCGGGAAGCTTTCTTT
>TRBJ2-5|TRBD2|NA|TRBV18
CASSPGLAGGETQYF
TGTGCCAGCTCACCGGGACTAGCGGGTGGGGAGACCCAGTACTTC
>TRBJ2-7|NA|NA|TRBV6-5
CASSYSQLGYEQYF
TGTGCCAGCAGTTACTCTCAGTTAGGGTACGAGCAGTACTTC
>TRBJ2-7|NA|NA|TRBV5-6
CASTLNGGSAIEQYF
TGTGCCAGCACCTTGAACGGGGGATCCGCCATCGAGCAGTACTTC
>TRBJ1-4|NA|NA|TRBV30
CAWSRGGEYEKLFF
TGTGCCTGGTCTCGGGGGGGGGAATATGAAAAACTGTTTTTT
>TRBJ1-1|NA|NA|TRBV14
CASSRGGRTEAFF
TGTGCCAGCAGCCGTGGGGGGCGCACTGAAGCTTTCTTT
>TRBJ2-1|NA|NA|TRBV15
CATSRDKAPPFNEQFF
TGTGCCACCAGCAGAGATAAGGCACCCCCTTTCAATGAGCAGTTCTTC
>TRBJ1-5|NA|NA|TRBV18
CASSPSDNEGLVYQPQHF
TGTGCCAGCTCACCATCGGATAATGAGGGGCTGGTTTATCAGCCCCAGCATTTT
>TRBJ1-5|NA|NA|TRBV2
CASRKEQGLRNQPQHF
TGTGCCAGCAGGAAAGAACAGGGCCTGAGGAATCAGCCCCAGCATTTT
>TRBJ2-7|NA|NA|TRBV4-1
CASSQAALPSYEQYF
TGCGCCAGCAGCCAAGCGGCACTTCCTTCCTACGAGCAGTACTTC
>TRBJ1-4|NA|NA|TRBV11-1
CASSPRMGGEKLFF
TGTGCCAGCAGCCCAAGGATGGGGGGCGAAAAACTGTTTTTT
>TRBJ1-1|NA|few|TRBV19
CASSITTGNTEAFF
TGTGCCAGTAGTATAACCACAGGGAACACTGAAGCTTTCTTT
>TRBJ1-5|TRBD1|NA|TRBV6-1
CAASSDREWPQHF
TGTGCCGCAAGTTCCGACAGGGAGTGGCCCCAGCATTTT
>TRBJ2-2|TRBD1|NA|TRBV11-2
CASSLDRSGELFF
TGTGCCAGCAGCTTGGACAGGTCCGGGGAGCTGTTTTTT
>TRBJ2-7|TRBD1|NA|TRBV19
CASSIRTGAYEQYF
TGTGCCAGTAGTATCAGGACAGGGGCATACGAGCAGTACTTC
>TRBJ2-5|NA|NA|TRBV7-9
CASSLAGETQYF
TGTGCCAGCAGCTTAGCCGGGGAGACCCAGTACTTC
>TRBJ2-1|NA|NA|TRBV7-9
CASSLPWTDNEQFF
TGTGCCAGCAGCTTACCCTGGACAGACAATGAGCAGTTCTTC
>TRBJ2-3|NA|NA|TRBV7-7
CATSRGTSTDTQYF
TGTGCTACCTCCCGAGGGACTAGCACAGATACGCAGTATTTT
>TRBJ2-2|TRBD1|NA|TRBV27
CASSFGIEGGYWGPGELFF
TGTGCCAGCAGTTTCGGGATCGAAGGGGGCTATTGGGGTCCCGGGGAGCTGTTTTTT
>TRBJ1-5|TRBD1|NA|TRBV28
CASSLRGQGPWPQHF
TGTGCCAGCAGTCTAAGGGGACAGGGACCATGGCCCCAGCATTTT
>TRBJ2-7|TRBD1|NA|TRBV28
CASTGSGTGTYEQYF
TGTGCCAGCACAGGCTCCGGGACAGGTACCTACGAGCAGTACTTC
>TRBJ2-7|NA|NA|TRBV29-1
CSVGVSDYEQYF
TGCAGCGTTGGGGTGTCGGACTACGAGCAGTACTTC
>TRBJ2-7|TRBD2|NA|TRBV28
CASNIAGLSYEQYF
TGTGCCAGCAATATAGCGGGCCTCTCCTACGAGCAGTACTTC
>TRBJ1-1|NA|few|TRBV9
CASSVPGASAFF
TGTGCCAGCAGCGTACCGGGAGCCTCGGCTTTCTTT
>TRBJ2-5|TRBD2|once|TRBV4-3
CASSPRGDAGGSETQYF
TGCGCCAGCAGCCCAAGGGGGGACGCGGGAGGGAGTGAGACCCAGTACTTC
>TRBJ1-1|NA|NA|TRBV18
CASSWTAINVGNTEAFF
TGTGCCAGCTCATGGACAGCCATCAACGTCGGGAACACTGAAGCTTTCTTT
>TRBJ2-1|NA|NA|TRBV27
CASSLLESGFYNEQFF
TGTGCCAGCAGTTTATTAGAGAGCGGTTTTTACAATGAGCAGTTCTTC
>TRBJ1-1|NA|NA|TRBV19
CASSSIGFRNTEAFF
TGTGCCAGTAGTTCCATCGGGTTTAGGAACACTGAAGCTTTCTTT
>TRBJ1-5|NA|NA|TRBV6-5
CASGRHENQPQHF
TGTGCCAGCGGGAGACACGAAAATCAGCCCCAGCATTTT
>TRBJ2-1|NA|once|TRBV6-5
CASTRIRGYEQFF
TGTGCCAGCACCCGTATTAGGGGGTATGAGCAGTTCTTC
>TRBJ2-7|NA|NA|TRBV9
CASSPWGAVGYEQYF
TGTGCCAGCAGCCCCTGGGGGGCGGTAGGATACGAGCAGTACTTC
>TRBJ2-7|NA|NA|TRBV11-3
CASSFSPQGREQYF
TGTGCCAGCAGCTTTAGCCCTCAAGGGAGGGAGCAGTACTTC
>TRBJ1-3|NA|few|TRBV14
CASSQQGAGNTIYF
TGTGCCAGCAGCCAACAGGGAGCTGGAAACACCATATATTTT
>TRBJ2-5|NA|NA|TRBV29-1
CSARLGSRQETQYF
TGCAGCGCCCGTCTAGGGAGCCGTCAAGAGACCCAGTACTTC
>TRBJ1-2|NA|NA|TRBV7-9
CASGGGGYTF
TGTGCCAGCGGAGGGGGAGGCTACACCTTC
>TRBJ2-7|NA|NA|TRBV14
CASSHGGYYEQYF
TGTGCCAGCAGCCACGGGGGTTACTACGAGCAGTACTTC
>TRBJ2-3|NA|NA|TRBV6-1
CASHASPTFTDTQYF
TGTGCCAGTCACGCGAGTCCTACTTTCACAGATACGCAGTATTTT
>TRBJ1-2|TRBD1|NA|TRBV6-5
CASSRGGQINYGYTF
TGTGCCAGCAGTCGGGGGGGACAGATTAACTATGGCTACACCTTC
>TRBJ1-2|TRBD1|NA|TRBV10-3
CAVLAGTGVNYGYTF
TGTGCCGTCTTAGCCGGGACAGGGGTTAACTATGGCTACACCTTC
>TRBJ2-2|NA|NA|TRBV7-3
CASSLRSGTGNTGELFF
TGTGCCAGCAGCCTCCGGTCCGGGACGGGGAACACCGGGGAGCTGTTTTTT
>TRBJ2-1|TRBD2|NA|TRBV10-3
CAISGLAGEGNEQFF
TGTGCCATCAGTGGGCTAGCGGGAGAAGGGAATGAGCAGTTCTTC
>TRBJ2-3|TRBD1|NA|TRBV18
CASSRTTGAPTDTQYF
TGTGCCAGCTCACGAACGACAGGGGCCCCCACAGATACGCAGTATTTT
>TRBJ2-3|NA|NA|TRBV7-8
CASSLARLEGGPDTQYF
TGTGCCAGCAGCTTAGCGCGTTTGGAGGGGGGGCCAGATACGCAGTATTTT